Listed below are T cell receptor beta chains from one sample, sequenced in a study of blood T cell repertoires in COVID-19. Some clones are missing from TCRdb's copy, which holds only in-frame ones; the method was immunoSEQ multiplex PCR. The table shows fewer than 200,000 clones, with 80% to 90% occurring only once. The material sequenced was peripheral blood. The receptor source for this set is a man younger than 30 who had recovered from COVID-19. The CDR3 runs from the conserved cysteine through the conserved F or W. A D gene is named only where the DNA matches it firmly. Expanded clones get a size class; other rows say once, few or many, or leave the size out.

size	V	J	D	CDR3	DNA
.	TRBV6-6	TRBJ1-2	TRBD1	CASSPDRGNYGYTF	TGTGCCAGCAGTCCGGACAGGGGAAACTATGGCTACACCTTC
once	TRBV7-2	TRBJ2-7	TRBD2	CASSPQSGRAGEQYF	TGTGCCAGCAGCCCCCAGTCCGGGAGGGCGGGGGAGCAGTACTTC
.	TRBV4-1	TRBJ1-3	.	CASSEGATGNTIYF	TGCGCCAGCAGCGAGGGCGCCACTGGAAACACCATATATTTT
.	TRBV6-2/TRBV6-3	TRBJ1-6	.	CASTPAGGGHSPLHF	TGTGCCAGCACCCCGGCGGGAGGGGGACATTCACCCCTCCACTTT
once	TRBV19	TRBJ1-2	.	CASLGAKGSGENYGYTF	TGTGCCAGTCTGGGGGCCAAAGGGTCGGGTGAAAACTATGGCTACACCTTC
.	TRBV4-2	TRBJ2-7	.	CASSQAGRGDEQYF	TGTGCCAGCAGCCAGGCTGGCAGGGGAGACGAGCAGTACTTC
.	TRBV6-5	TRBJ2-7	TRBD1	CASSHRTGSYEQYF	TGTGCCAGCAGTCACAGGACAGGGAGCTACGAGCAGTACTTC
.	TRBV9	TRBJ2-2	TRBD1	CASSKWDSLTGELFF	TGTGCCAGCAGCAAATGGGACAGTCTGACCGGGGAGCTGTTTTTT
few	TRBV7-8	TRBJ2-3	.	CASSSTFSLLATDTQYF	TGTGCCAGCAGCTCCACATTTAGCCTTCTGGCCACAGATACGCAGTATTTT
.	TRBV19	TRBJ2-7	TRBD1	CASSIGTGRDEQYF	TGTGCCAGTAGTATCGGGACAGGGAGGGACGAGCAGTACTTC
few	TRBV7-9	TRBJ1-5	TRBD1	CASSLQGARQPQHF	TGTGCCAGCAGCCTTCAGGGGGCGAGGCAGCCCCAGCATTTT
once	TRBV12-3/TRBV12-4	TRBJ1-5	.	CASSLEVRQPQHF	TGTGCCAGCAGTTTAGAGGTCAGGCAGCCCCAGCATTTT
.	TRBV3-1/TRBV3-2	TRBJ2-1	TRBD2	CASSSPGLARNEQFF	TGTGCCAGCAGCTCACCGGGACTAGCGCGCAATGAGCAGTTCTTC
.	TRBV10-3	TRBJ2-7	TRBD2	CAISEWTSGYEQYF	TGTGCCATCAGTGAGTGGACTAGCGGCTACGAGCAGTACTTC
once	TRBV6-2/TRBV6-3	TRBJ2-2	TRBD1	CASSSAGTGPGELFF	TGTGCCAGCAGTTCCGCCGGGACAGGCCCCGGGGAGCTGTTTTTT
.	TRBV3-1/TRBV3-2	TRBJ1-5	.	CASSQDPPPGGVDQPQHF	TGTGCCAGCAGCCAAGATCCTCCGCCGGGAGGGGTGGATCAGCCCCAGCATTTT
.	TRBV5-1	TRBJ2-3	.	CASSQLGGARDTQYF	TGCGCCAGCTCCCAACTAGGGGGAGCAAGAGATACGCAGTATTTT
.	TRBV18	TRBJ1-4	TRBD1	CASSPPGQGGEKLFF	TGTGCCAGCTCACCTCCGGGACAGGGAGGTGAAAAACTGTTTTTT
.	TRBV2	TRBJ2-2	.	CASSEALVAGELFF	TGTGCCAGCAGTGAAGCACTAGTCGCCGGGGAGCTGTTTTTT
.	TRBV19	TRBJ2-7	TRBD1	CASSPVGGDEQYF	TGTGCCAGCAGCCCGGTAGGGGGCGACGAGCAGTACTTC
once	TRBV6-2/TRBV6-3	TRBJ1-2	TRBD1	CASSYSPGQKNYGYTF	TGTGCCAGCAGTTACTCCCCGGGACAGAAAAACTATGGCTACACCTTC
.	TRBV3-1/TRBV3-2	TRBJ1-1	TRBD1	CASSQVAFGGTGGAYTEAFF	TGTGCCAGCAGCCAAGTTGCGTTCGGAGGGACAGGGGGCGCGTACACTGAAGCTTTCTTT
.	TRBV7-9	TRBJ1-1	.	CASSLQNMNTEAFF	TGTGCCAGCAGCCTACAGAACATGAACACTGAAGCTTTCTTT
.	TRBV13	TRBJ2-3	TRBD1	CASSGLGTGAVDTQYF	TGTGCCAGCAGCGGGCTCGGGACAGGGGCTGTAGATACGCAGTATTTT
.	TRBV29-1	TRBJ2-7	.	CSGSGGVDREQYF	TGCAGCGGGTCGGGCGGGGTGGATCGGGAGCAGTACTTC
.	TRBV6-6	TRBJ1-3	.	CASSMAGDSGNTIYF	TGTGCCAGCTCAATGGCGGGGGATTCTGGAAACACCATATATTTT
once	TRBV7-9	TRBJ2-7	.	CASSPPGIYEQYF	TGTGCCAGCAGCCCCCCCGGGATTTACGAGCAGTACTTC
.	TRBV7-7	TRBJ2-2	.	CASSFTGAGNTGELFF	TGTGCTAGCAGCTTCACCGGGGCGGGAAACACCGGGGAGCTGTTTTTT
.	TRBV30	TRBJ2-1	TRBD2	CAWSRNGLAGQFEQFF	TGTGCCTGGAGCCGAAATGGACTAGCGGGACAATTTGAGCAGTTCTTC
.	TRBV9	TRBJ1-6	.	CASSRGSGDNSPLHF	TGTGCCAGCAGTCGGGGGTCAGGCGATAATTCACCCCTCCACTTT
.	TRBV11-2	TRBJ2-2	TRBD1	CASSSGTGGTGELFF	TGTGCCAGCAGTTCCGGGACAGGGGGAACCGGGGAGCTGTTTTTT
.	TRBV10-3	TRBJ2-5	.	CAISEGVSGKETQYF	TGTGCCATCAGTGAAGGTGTTAGCGGAAAAGAGACCCAGTACTTC
.	TRBV27	TRBJ1-1	TRBD1	CASSVGQGTEAFF	TGTGCCAGCAGCGTAGGACAGGGGACTGAAGCTTTCTTT
.	TRBV27	TRBJ2-1	TRBD1	CASSDRGESYRSYNEQFF	TGTGCCAGCAGCGACAGGGGGGAATCCTATCGGTCCTACAATGAGCAGTTCTTC
.	TRBV3-1/TRBV3-2	TRBJ2-7	TRBD2	CASSRNLLAVSYEQYF	TGTGCCAGCAGCCGGAACCTACTAGCGGTCTCCTACGAGCAGTACTTC
.	TRBV7-9	TRBJ1-2	TRBD1	CASSLARDRGYGYTF	TGTGCCAGCAGCTTAGCGCGGGACAGGGGCTATGGCTACACCTTC
.	TRBV6-5	TRBJ2-3	TRBD1	CASSSTGGAGYTQYF	TGTGCCAGCAGCTCGACAGGGGGCGCTGGATATACGCAGTATTTT
.	TRBV29-1	TRBJ2-1	.	CSVCVLLRGYNEQFF	TGCAGCGTTTGTGTCTTGCTCAGAGGCTACAATGAGCAGTTCTTC
.	TRBV3-1/TRBV3-2	TRBJ2-2	TRBD1	CASSQGSTGRRGELFF	TGTGCCAGCAGCCAAGGATCGACAGGGAGACGAGGGGAGCTGTTTTTT
.	TRBV14	TRBJ1-5	.	CASSQAGGNQPQHF	TGTGCCAGCAGCCAGGCTGGAGGAAATCAGCCCCAGCATTTT
.	TRBV6-1	TRBJ2-1	TRBD2	CASSEPLAGKEQFF	TGTGCCAGCAGTGAACCGCTAGCGGGAAAAGAGCAGTTCTTC
.	TRBV9	TRBJ2-5	TRBD2	CASSDRLAGGAVTQYF	TGTGCCAGCAGCGACCGACTAGCGGGAGGTGCGGTGACCCAGTACTTC
.	TRBV10-3	TRBJ2-1	.	CAISEFNNEQFF	TGTGCCATCAGTGAATTCAACAATGAGCAGTTCTTC
.	TRBV19	TRBJ1-4	.	CASSIGGSNEKLFF	TGTGCCAGTAGTATAGGAGGAAGTAATGAAAAACTGTTTTTT
.	TRBV5-4	TRBJ2-1	.	CASSLDGQYLNEQFF	TGTGCCAGCAGCTTGGACGGACAGTACCTCAATGAGCAGTTCTTC
.	TRBV2	TRBJ2-7	TRBD1	CASRVDRGSSYEQYF	TGTGCCAGCAGGGTGGACAGGGGAAGCTCCTACGAGCAGTACTTC
.	TRBV15	TRBJ1-2	.	CATSRVRSTNYGYTF	TGTGCCACCAGCAGGGTCAGGTCTACTAACTATGGCTACACCTTC